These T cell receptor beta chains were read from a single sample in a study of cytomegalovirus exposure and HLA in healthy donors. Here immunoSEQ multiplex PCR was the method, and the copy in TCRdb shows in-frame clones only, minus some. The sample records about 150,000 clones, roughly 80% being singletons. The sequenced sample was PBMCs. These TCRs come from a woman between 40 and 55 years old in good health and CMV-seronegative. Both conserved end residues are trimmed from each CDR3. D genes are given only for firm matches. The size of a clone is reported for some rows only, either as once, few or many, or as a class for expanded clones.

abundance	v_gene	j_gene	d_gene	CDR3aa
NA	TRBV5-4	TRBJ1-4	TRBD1	ASSLDRGFEKLF
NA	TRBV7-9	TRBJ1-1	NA	ASSRQDSNTEAF
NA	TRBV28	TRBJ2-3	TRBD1	ASSLDRGSNTQY
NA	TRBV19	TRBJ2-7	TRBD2	ASRPGGGSSYEQY
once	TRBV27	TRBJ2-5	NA	ASSHYRRQETQY
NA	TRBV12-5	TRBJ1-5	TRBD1	ASGAGQEYQPQH
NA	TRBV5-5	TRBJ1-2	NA	ASSLTVVQGGYT
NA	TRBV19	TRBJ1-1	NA	ASIGSYTEAF
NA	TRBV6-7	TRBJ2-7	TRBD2	ASSYSGTSGGTEQY
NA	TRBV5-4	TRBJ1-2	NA	ASRIDRNNYGYT
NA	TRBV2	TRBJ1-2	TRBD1	ASSDFRGDHYGYT
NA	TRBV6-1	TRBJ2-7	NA	ASSEGGGVDEQY
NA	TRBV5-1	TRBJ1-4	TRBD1	ASSSGTVSEKLF
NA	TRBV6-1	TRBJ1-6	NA	ASQGNNSPLH
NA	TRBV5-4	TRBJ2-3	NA	ASSSQGTDTQY
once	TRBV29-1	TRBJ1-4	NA	SVELMEGEKLF
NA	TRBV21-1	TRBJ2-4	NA	ASSTRPGAAGAPAKNIQY
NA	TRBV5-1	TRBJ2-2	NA	ASSRDSTGELF
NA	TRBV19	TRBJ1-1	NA	ASSSQATTEAF
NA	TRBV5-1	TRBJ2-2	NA	ASSSGVWGLGTGELF
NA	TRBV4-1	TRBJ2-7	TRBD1	ASSQGTGGLEQY
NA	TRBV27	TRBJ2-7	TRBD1	ATGTGDYEQY
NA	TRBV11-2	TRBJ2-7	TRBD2	ASSLTSGSSYEQY
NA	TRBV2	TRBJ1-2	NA	ASSEGTYGYT
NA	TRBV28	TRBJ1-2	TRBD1	ASSLYRGLRCT
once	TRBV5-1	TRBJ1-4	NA	ASSLGKSGQRNEKLF
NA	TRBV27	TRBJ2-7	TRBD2	ASSFRGGTYEQY
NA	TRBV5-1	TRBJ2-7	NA	ASNIDGQNYEQY
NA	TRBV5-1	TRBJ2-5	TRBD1	ASSRDRGQGTQY
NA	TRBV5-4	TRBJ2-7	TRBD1	ASSLDRVDEQY
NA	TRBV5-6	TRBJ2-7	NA	ASRGPGSSYEQY